At least ten counts were recorded for the clone carrying this TCR beta chain. This sample is part of a study of low-dose radiotherapy and immunotherapy resistance in tumors. Priming of first-strand cDNA relied on TRAV- and TRBV-specific primers (covering alpha and beta chains). The PCR that amplified TCRs ran for 20 to 25 cycles, relying on a constant-region primer and a V-primer adapter. TCRdb reprocessed the reads via MiXCR and lists one record per CDR3 protein. The profile shows 80,000 to 95,000 distinct CDR3 sequences, more than 8% of them singletons. Time point given: before trial treatment. The CDR3 is 14 residues long. Germline V gene data show CDR1 as SNHLY and CDR2 as FYNNEI. Deletions cut 5 bases from V and 0 bases from J, with 9 bases between.

The TCR originated in a male donor with prostate cancer. The V and J genes are TRBV2 and TRBJ2-3; perhaps TRBD1 as D (6 bases). This specimen was PBMCs, taken before treatment. In DNA, the CDR3 is TGTGCCAGCAGTATAGGACAGAGCACAGATACGCAGTATTTT. It codes for CASSIGQSTDTQYF.